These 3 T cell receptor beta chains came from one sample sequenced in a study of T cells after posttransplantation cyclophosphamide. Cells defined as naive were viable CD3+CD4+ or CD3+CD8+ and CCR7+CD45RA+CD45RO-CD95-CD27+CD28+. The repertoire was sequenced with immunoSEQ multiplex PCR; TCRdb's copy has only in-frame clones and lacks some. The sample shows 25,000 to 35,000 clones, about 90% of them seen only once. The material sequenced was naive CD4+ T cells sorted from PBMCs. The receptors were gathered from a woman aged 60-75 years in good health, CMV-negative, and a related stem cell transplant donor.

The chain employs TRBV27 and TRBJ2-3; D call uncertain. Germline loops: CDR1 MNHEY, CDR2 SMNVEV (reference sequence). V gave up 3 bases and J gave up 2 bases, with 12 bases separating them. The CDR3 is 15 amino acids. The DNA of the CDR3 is TGTGCCAGCAGTTTCTTGGCAGTCCACACAGATACGCAGTATTTT. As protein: CASSFLAVHTDTQYF.

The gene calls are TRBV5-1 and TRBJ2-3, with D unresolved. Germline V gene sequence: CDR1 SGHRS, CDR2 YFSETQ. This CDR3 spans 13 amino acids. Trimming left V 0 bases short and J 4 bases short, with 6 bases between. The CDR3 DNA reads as TGCGCCAGCAGCTTGGATACATCAGATACGCAGTATTTT. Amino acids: CASSLDTSDTQYF.

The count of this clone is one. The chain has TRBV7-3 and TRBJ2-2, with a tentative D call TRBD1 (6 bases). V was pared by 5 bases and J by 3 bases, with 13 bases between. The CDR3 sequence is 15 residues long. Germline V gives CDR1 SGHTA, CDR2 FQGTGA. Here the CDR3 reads CASSKMYRDTGELFF. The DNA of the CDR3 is TGTGCCAGCAGCAAAATGTACAGGGACACCGGGGAGCTGTTTTTT.